Below, 11 T cell receptor beta chains from the same sample are listed, as sequenced in a study of T cells in tuberculosis. Repertoires were generated with immunoSEQ multiplex PCR, while TCRdb's copy carries only in-frame clones and drops some. The data show some 47,000 clones, 90% to 95% seen once. The sample consisted of PBMCs. The receptors shown here come from a donor between 10 and 35 years old with latent tuberculosis or without tuberculosis infection.

This clone has just a few counts. The chain uses TRBV13 and TRBJ1-1; no clear D. The germline CDR1 and CDR2 sequences are PRHDT and FYEKMQ (reference sequence). The CDR3 contains 11 residues. V was trimmed by 4 bases and J by 6 bases, leaving 6 bases between them. CDR3 in amino acids: CASSSESEAFF. CDR3 coding DNA: TGTGCCAGCAGCTCCGAGTCTGAAGCTTTCTTT.

This rearrangement joins TRBV19 to TRBJ1-1, with D hard to call. V was clipped by 3 bases and J by 0 bases, with 8 bases between them. Germline V CDR1 and CDR2: LNHDA, SQIVND (reference sequence). This CDR3 has 14 amino acids. The CDR3, as DNA: TGTGCCAGTAGTATTGTGGCGGTGAACACTGAAGCTTTCTTT. The encoded protein is CASSIVAVNTEAFF.

CDR3 sequence reads: CASSPIRGAFYGYTF. CDR3 bases: TGTGCCAGCAGTCCAATCAGGGGGGCCTTCTATGGCTACACCTTC. This rearrangement joins TRBV27 to TRBJ1-2, with 7 bases fitting TRBD1. CDR1 is MNHEY, CDR2 SMNVEV, per germline (reference sequence). V was pared by 5 bases and J by 4 bases, with 10 bases of the junction left unmatched. This CDR3 region has 15 residues.

The chain recombines TRBV28 with TRBJ1-5; 7 positions agree with TRBD1. V lost 6 bases, J lost 4 bases, and 6 bases stayed unmatched. Germline CDR1 and CDR2: MDHEN and SYDVKM. The CDR3 has 14 residues. CDR3 residues: CASSKGAGNQPQHF. The CDR3 DNA sequence: TGTGCCAGCAGCAAGGGGGCGGGAAATCAGCCCCAGCATTTT.

About this clone: At the DNA level, this CDR3 is encoded by other sequences in the same sample as well. This chain uses TRBV27 with TRBJ1-3; D unresolved. Germline CDR1 MNHEY, CDR2 SMNVEV (reference sequence). Trimming cost V 4 bases and J 4 bases, with 8 bases left between them. The CDR3 has 13 amino acids. The CDR3 loop reads CASSSRGGNTIYF. CDR3 coding DNA: TGTGCCAGCAGTTCCCGAGGGGGAAACACCATATATTTT.

J is TRBJ2-5 and V is TRBV7-8; the D gene is possibly TRBD1 (5 bases). This CDR3 comprises 15 residues. Germline CDR1 and CDR2: SGHVS and FQNEAQ. V lost 1 base, J lost 7 bases, and 16 bases lay in between. CDR3 protein: CASSLVPSDQGTQYF. The CDR3 nucleotides are TGTGCCAGCAGCTTAGTCCCTTCAGATCAGGGGACCCAGTACTTC.

The V call is TRBV30, the J call TRBJ2-7, with TRBD2 matching over 13 bases. Trimming took 2 bases from V and 2 from J; bases not matched to a gene: 0. Germline CDR1 is GTSNPN and CDR2 is SVGIG (reference sequence). There are 14 residues in the CDR3. The CDR3 reads CAWSTSGGAYEQYF. CDR3 coding DNA: TGTGCCTGGAGTACTAGCGGGGGGGCCTACGAGCAGTACTTC.

The gene calls are TRBV19 and TRBJ2-7, with D tentatively TRBD1 (7 bases). V was trimmed by 4 bases and J by 2 bases, leaving 12 bases between them. The CDR3 sequence is 14 residues long. Germline V gives CDR1 LNHDA, CDR2 SQIVND (reference sequence). This chain's CDR3 is CASSRRDSPYEQYF. The DNA for the CDR3 is TGTGCCAGTAGTAGGAGGGACAGTCCCTACGAGCAGTACTTC.

The chain joins TRBV19 to TRBJ2-7, with TRBD2 matching over 8 bases. The CDR3 covers 15 residues. Trimming cost V 3 bases and J 3 bases; bases outside gene matches: 7. The germline gives CDR1 LNHDA, CDR2 SQIVND (reference sequence). CDR3 nucleotide sequence: TGTGCCAGTAGTATGGGTAGCGGGATCTTCTACGAGCAGTACTTC. Translation: CASSMGSGIFYEQYF. Full variable domain (outside the CDR3, taken from reference TRBV19 and TRBJ2-7): DGGITQSPKYLFRKEGQNVTLSCEQNLNHDAMYWYRQDPGQGLRLIYYSQIVNDFQKGDIAEGYSVSREKKESFPLTVTSAQKNPTAFYLCASSMGSGIFYEQYFGPGTRLTVT.

The V and J genes are TRBV5-1 and TRBJ1-6; tentative D call: TRBD1 (5 bases). The CDR3 spans 16 residues. Per germline, CDR1 SGHRS and CDR2 YFSETQ. Between the trimmed V and J ends, which lost 3 bases and 1 base, there was a span of 11 bases. The CDR3 reads CASSYSDTSYNSPLHF. CDR3 nucleotide sequence: TGCGCCAGCAGCTATTCGGACACATCCTATAATTCACCCCTCCACTTT. Drawing the rest from reference TRBV5-1 and TRBJ1-6, the complete variable domain is KAGVTQTPRYLIKTRGQQVTLSCSPISGHRSVSWYQQTPGQGLQFLFEYFSETQRNKGNFPGRFSGRQFSNSRSEMNVSTLELGDSALYLCASSYSDTSYNSPLHFGNGTRLTVT.

The chain couples TRBV7-9 to TRBJ2-1, with 9 positions matching TRBD1. Germline-derived CDR1 and CDR2 are SEHNR and FQNEAQ (reference sequence). V shed 6 bases, J shed 5 bases, and the junction held 8 bases outside the gene matches. The CDR3 is 15 residues long. The CDR3 here is CASSSRTGEDNEQFF. CDR3 DNA: TGTGCCAGCAGTTCGCGGACAGGGGAGGACAATGAGCAGTTCTTC.